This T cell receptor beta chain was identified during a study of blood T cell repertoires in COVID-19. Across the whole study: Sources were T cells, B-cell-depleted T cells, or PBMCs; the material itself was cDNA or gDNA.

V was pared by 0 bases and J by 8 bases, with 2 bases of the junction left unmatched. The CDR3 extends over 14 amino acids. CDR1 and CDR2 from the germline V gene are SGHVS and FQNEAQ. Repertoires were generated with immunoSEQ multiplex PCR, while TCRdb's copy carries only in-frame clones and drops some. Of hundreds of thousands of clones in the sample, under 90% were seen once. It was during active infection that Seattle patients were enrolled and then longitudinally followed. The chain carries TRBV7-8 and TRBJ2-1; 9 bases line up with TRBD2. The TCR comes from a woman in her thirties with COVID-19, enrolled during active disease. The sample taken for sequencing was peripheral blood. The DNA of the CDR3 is TGTGCCAGCAGCTTAGCAGGACTAGCGTATGAGCAGTTCTTC. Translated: CASSLAGLAYEQFF.